The sequence of this T cell receptor beta chain was determined in a study of blood T cells in healthy people across ages. Study observations and caveats: Any conclusive comparison of naive versus antigen-experienced cells was prevented by using unsorted PBMCs.

The study drew donors from healthy Caucasian individuals in Russia aged about 6 to 95. Per sample, no less than 5 micrograms of total RNA were extracted. Through a sample-barcoded 5' primer and a J-beta primer mix, a second PCR was run for roughly 6 to 11 cycles. TCRdb re-called the 5' RACE reads through MiXCR, storing one row per CDR3 protein. The sample lists about 800,000 distinct CDR3 sequences, nearly 60% occurring once. Concerning this clonotype: The antigen remains unidentified.

Germline lookup yields CDR1 SQVTM and CDR2 ANQGSEA. This CDR3 has 11 amino acids. Trimming left V 7 bases short and J 7 bases short, with 10 bases between. This TCR came from a man in his thirties or forties in good health. Sequenced: blood. The chain couples TRBV29-1 to TRBJ1-4, with a possible D match to TRBD1 (6 bases). The CDR3 coding sequence is TGCAGCGGCGTACAGGGTGAAAAACTGTTTTTT. Translated: CSGVQGEKLFF.